What follows are 25 T cell receptor beta chains derived from one specimen sequenced in a study of blood T cell repertoires in COVID-19. This table comes from immunoSEQ multiplex PCR, and its TCRdb copy is limited to in-frame clones, with some not included. The table lists about 93,000 clones, 75% to 90% of them singletons, with 15% to 20% in the top ten. Sequencing was done on a sample of peripheral blood. Receptor source: a woman of 80 years or more with acute or convalescent COVID-19.

The V gene is TRBV28, the J gene TRBJ2-1; 11 bases are shared with TRBD2. V gave up 6 bases and J gave up 6 bases; unmatched junction bases: 7. Germline values: CDR1 MDHEN, CDR2 SYDVKM. This CDR3 comprises 15 residues. The CDR3 sequence: CASSRGTSGSNEQFF. The CDR3 bases are TGTGCCAGCAGCCGGGGGACTAGCGGATCCAATGAGCAGTTCTTC.

The chain uses TRBV10-3 and TRBJ2-7; 10 positions agree with TRBD1. The CDR3 length is 15 residues. CDR1 ENHRY and CDR2 SYGVKD come from the germline V gene. With V trimmed by 3 bases and J by 8 bases, 10 bases remained unmatched. CDR3 protein: CAISDAGTGVSKQYF. The CDR3 DNA follows: TGTGCCATCAGTGACGCCGGGACAGGGGTTTCGAAGCAGTACTTC.

V is TRBV12-1 and J is TRBJ2-7; the D segment call TRBD1 is taken from the table without a DNA check. TRBV12-1 is tagged as a pseudogene. The CDR3 is made up of 17 amino acids. The CDR3 region is CASTPCERGQVTYEQYF. In DNA form, the CDR3 reads TGTGCCAGCACCCCTTGCGAGCGGGGACAGGTCACCTACGAGCAGTACTTC.

The chain combines TRBV7-3 with TRBJ1-5; 7 bases fit TRBD1. J gave up 6 bases and V 6 bases, and 8 bases lay outside the gene matches. The CDR3 is made up of 14 amino acids. Germline V gene lookup returns CDR1 SGHTA and CDR2 FQGTGA. CDR3 sequence reads: CASSRQGAGQPQHF. The CDR3 bases are TGTGCCAGCAGTAGACAGGGTGCGGGTCAGCCCCAGCATTTT.

J is TRBJ2-5 and V is TRBV9, with 7 positions matching TRBD2. With 3 bases clipped from V and 4 bases from J, the junction kept 3 bases outside the gene matches. The CDR3 totals 13 residues. Germline V gene data show CDR1 as SGDLS and CDR2 as YYNGEE. The CDR3 here is CASSGWGGETQYF. DNA for the CDR3: TGTGCCAGCAGCGGATGGGGGGGAGAGACCCAGTACTTC.

The chain is built from TRBV5-1 and TRBJ1-3, with TRBD1 identical over 10 bases. Germline lookup yields CDR1 SGHRS and CDR2 YFSETQ. CDR3 length equals 15 residues. The ends lost 4 bases at V and 0 bases at J; junction bases unmatched: 1. CDR3 region: CASSGTGDSGNTIYF. The CDR3 DNA follows: TGCGCCAGCAGCGGGACAGGGGACTCTGGAAACACCATATATTTT.

This clone was seen a single time. The rearrangement uses TRBV19 and TRBJ1-5; TRBD1 matches 11 bases. The CDR3 contains 17 residues. Germline trimming cut 11 bases from V and 3 bases from J; bases unmatched to any gene: 15. Looked up from germline, CDR1 is LNHDA and CDR2 is SQIVND (reference sequence). The CDR3 is CASRLGTGGFTNQPQHF. The CDR3 nucleotides read TGTGCCTCCCGCCTGGGGACAGGGGGATTCACCAATCAGCCCCAGCATTTT.

The rearrangement uses TRBV5-1 and TRBJ2-7; the D is unclear. The CDR3 is made up of 14 amino acids. Trimming removed 4 bases from V and 3 bases from J, with 14 bases in between. The germline V gene encodes CDR1 SGHRS and CDR2 YFSETQ. The CDR3 loop reads CASSAEWVDYEQYF. As DNA, the CDR3 is TGCGCCAGCAGCGCGGAGTGGGTGGACTACGAGCAGTACTTC.

V and J are TRBV20-1 and TRBJ1-2; no clear D gene. The CDR3 loop spans 11 amino acids. V was trimmed by 3 bases and J by 8 bases, leaving 10 bases between them. Germline CDR1 reads DFQATT; CDR2 reads SNEGSKA (reference sequence). The CDR3 reads CSARPFEGYTF. CDR3 in DNA: TGCAGTGCTAGGCCCTTCGAGGGCTACACCTTC.

The chain joins TRBV19 to TRBJ1-2, with D unresolved. Trimming removed 6 bases at V and 2 bases at J, with 10 bases between. CDR1 and CDR2 (germline): LNHDA, SQIVND (reference sequence). The CDR3 loop spans 13 amino acids. The CDR3 DNA reads as TGTGCCAGTAGCCTTACTCGGAACTATGGCTACACCTTC. Amino acid sequence: CASSLTRNYGYTF.

V is TRBV2 and J is TRBJ1-5, with TRBD1 identical over 9 bases. V dropped 4 bases and J dropped 7; count of bases not matched to a gene: 2. CDR3 length: 13 amino acids. Germline assignment: CDR1 SNHLY and CDR2 FYNNEI. CDR3 nucleotides: TGTGCCAGCAGTGGACAGGGGGTACAGCCCCAGCATTTT. It specifies CASSGQGVQPQHF.

The gene calls are TRBV7-8 and TRBJ2-2, with D possibly matching TRBD2 (5 bases). V shed 4 bases and J shed 0 bases, with 12 bases lying between them. The CDR3 covers 16 residues. The germline gives CDR1 SGHVS, CDR2 FQNEAQ. As DNA, the CDR3 is TGTGCCAGCAGCTCGAGGGCCCCAGCGAACACCGGGGAGCTGTTTTTT. Translating it yields CASSSRAPANTGELFF.

This chain uses TRBV6-1 with TRBJ2-4, with TRBD1 matching over 11 bases. CDR1 is MNHNS, CDR2 SASEGT, per germline. CDR3 length: 20 residues. The V and J ends lost 4 bases and 1 base, in that order; junction bases with no gene match: 15. The CDR3 nucleotides are TGTGCCAGCAGTGCCGCCGGGACAGGGGGGGTAAAATCTGCCAAAAACATTCAGTACTTC. Translating gives CASSAAGTGGVKSAKNIQYF.

The chain combines TRBV7-6 with TRBJ1-1, with no clear D. Germline V gene sequence: CDR1 SGHVS, CDR2 FNYEAQ. V lost 4 bases to trimming and J lost 1 base, with 7 bases between them. This CDR3 comprises 13 residues. DNA of the CDR3: TGTGCCAGCAGCTCGGGGAGGAACACTGAAGCTTTCTTT. The encoded protein is CASSSGRNTEAFF.

This clone was seen only once. The chain joins TRBV7-8 to TRBJ2-1, with TRBD1 as a possible D gene (5 bases). This CDR3 is built from 14 residues. CDR1 SGHVS and CDR2 FQNEAQ come from the germline V gene. Trimming shortened V by 0 bases and J by 12 bases, and 15 bases separated the two germline ends. The CDR3: CASSLAGPPGRQFF. The CDR3 region has the DNA TGTGCCAGCAGCTTAGCGGGGCCACCCGGGCGGCAGTTCTTC.

This chain connects TRBV3-1 (or the pseudogene TRBV3-2) to TRBJ2-3; TRBD2 matches 14 bases. The CDR3 is 14 residues long. V was pared by 5 bases and J by 11 bases, with 6 bases of the junction left unmatched. CDR1 is LGHDT, CDR2 YNNKEL, per germline (reference sequence). CDR3 amino acids: CASSTTSGGGLQYF. CDR3 DNA: TGTGCCAGCAGCACGACTAGCGGGGGGGGGTTGCAGTATTTT.

The chain couples TRBV5-5 to TRBJ1-4, with D maybe TRBD1 (5 bases). CDR3 size: 14 residues. Germline CDR1 and CDR2: SGHKS and YYEKEE (reference sequence). Trimming pared 0 bases from V and 5 bases from J, leaving 8 bases between. CDR3 sequence: CASSLGTKNEKLFF. The CDR3 DNA reads TGTGCCAGCAGCTTGGGGACAAAGAATGAAAAACTGTTTTTT.

The CDR3 is CASSFHENQPQHF. Here the CDR3 DNA reads TGTGCCAGCAGCTTTCACGAGAATCAGCCCCAGCATTTT. The chain carries TRBV11-2 and TRBJ1-5; unclear D gene. V was clipped by 3 bases and J by 4 bases, with 7 bases between them. CDR3 length: 13 residues. Germline CDR1 and CDR2: SGHAT and FQNNGV.

V usage is TRBV5-4 and J usage is TRBJ2-5; tentatively, D is TRBD2 (6 bases). The V gene's germline CDR1 is SGHNT and CDR2 YYREEE (reference sequence). CDR3 length: 14 amino acids. Trimming left V 5 bases short and J 2 bases short, with 13 bases between. The CDR3 is CASSLLAGQETQYF. The CDR3 nucleotides read TGTGCCAGCAGTCTGCTGGCGGGGCAAGAGACCCAGTACTTC.

The chain combines TRBV4-2 with TRBJ2-3, with 7 nucleotides matching TRBD2. V lost 4 bases to trimming and J lost 3 bases; unmatched junction nucleotides: 10. CDR1 is LGHNA and CDR2 is YNFKEQ in the germline V gene. CDR3 size: 16 residues. CDR3 sequence: CASSPLGRGRTDTQYF. In DNA, the CDR3 is TGTGCCAGCAGCCCGCTCGGGCGGGGGAGAACAGATACGCAGTATTTT.

The chain has TRBV29-1 and TRBJ2-1, with TRBD1 matching 9 bases. Germline V gene data show CDR1 as SQVTM and CDR2 as ANQGSEA. V lost 7 bases and J lost 5; bases outside the gene matches: 6. CDR3 length: 13 residues. The chain's CDR3 is CSAPGQGDNEQFF. CDR3 nucleotides: TGCAGCGCCCCGGGACAGGGAGACAATGAGCAGTTCTTC.

This clone was seen only once. V and J are TRBV9 and TRBJ2-7, with 10 bases lining up with TRBD1. The J segment lost 5 bases and the V segment lost 2 bases, leaving 4 bases of the junction unmatched. This CDR3 comprises 14 residues. Germline loops: CDR1 SGDLS, CDR2 YYNGEE. The CDR3 loop reads CASSVRDRGHEQYF. CDR3 bases: TGTGCCAGCAGCGTCCGGGACAGGGGCCACGAGCAGTACTTC. The entire variable domain, with the rest obtained from reference TRBV9 and TRBJ2-7, is as follows: DSGVTQTPKHLITATGQRVTLRCSPRSGDLSVYWYQQSLDQGLQFLIQYYNGEERAKGNILERFSAQQFPDLHSELNLSSLELGDSALYFCASSVRDRGHEQYFGPGTRLTVT.

The V and J genes are TRBV19 and TRBJ2-1, with D perhaps matching TRBD1 (6 bases). Per germline, CDR1 LNHDA and CDR2 SQIVND (reference sequence). V lost 4 bases, J lost 0 bases, and 19 bases lay in between. CDR3 length equals 18 residues. The CDR3 DNA is TGTGCCAGTAGTACTCGGACAGCCGGAGGTGTCTCCTACAATGAGCAGTTCTTC. Residues: CASSTRTAGGVSYNEQFF.

The V call is TRBV5-8, the J call TRBJ1-6; 7 positions match TRBD1. V dropped 2 bases and J dropped 7; count of bases not matched to a gene: 12. Germline CDR1 is SGHTS and CDR2 is YDEGEE. CDR3 length equals 17 residues. The CDR3 DNA sequence: TGTGCCAGCAGCTTTGACGTGAAGGGGGCGAACAATTCACCCCTCCACTTT. Translated, it gives CASSFDVKGANNSPLHF.

The chain joins TRBV30 to TRBJ1-2; maybe TRBD1 (6 bases). CDR1 is GTSNPN, CDR2 SVGIG, per germline (reference sequence). The CDR3 sequence is 13 residues long. V was clipped by 4 bases and J by 6 bases, with 15 bases between them. In DNA form, the CDR3 reads TGTGCCTGGACTAAAACAGGGACCAATGGCTACACCTTC. This gives the protein CAWTKTGTNGYTF.